Listed below are T cell receptor beta chains from one sample, sequenced in a study of blood T cell repertoires in COVID-19. Clones were sequenced by immunoSEQ multiplex PCR, and TCRdb holds only the in-frame ones, with some missing. The sample carries around 270,000 clones, approximately 88% recorded once. Sequenced input: PBMCs or T cells enriched from blood (not recorded which). Source of these receptors: a woman in her thirties or forties who had been exposed to COVID-19. Each CDR3 is given with its conserved first and last residue. Fields, in order: clone size, V gene, D gene, J gene, CDR3 DNA, CDR3 protein. D genes are given only for firm matches. The size entry is marked missing in some rows and otherwise reads once, few, many or a size class.

>NA|TRBV7-8|NA|TRBJ1-4
TGTGCCAGCAGCATAGGGGACTACCGGGATAGCAGTGAAAAACTGTTTTTT
CASSIGDYRDSSEKLFF
>many|TRBV6-2/TRBV6-3|NA|TRBJ2-1
TGTGCCAGCAGTTACGAAGAAGAGGGTGGGAATGAGCAGTTCTTC
CASSYEEEGGNEQFF
>NA|TRBV28|TRBD1|TRBJ2-5
TGTGCCAGCAGTCCTCGACCGGGGACAGGGATTGAGACCCAGTACTTC
CASSPRPGTGIETQYF
>NA|TRBV4-2|NA|TRBJ1-1
TGTGCCAGCAGCCAAGATGGGACCATGGGACTCGGCGCTGAAGCTTTCTTT
CASSQDGTMGLGAEAFF
>NA|TRBV6-5|TRBD1|TRBJ2-7
TGTGCCAGCAGTTCCGGGACAGCGACCTACGAGCAGTACTTC
CASSSGTATYEQYF
>NA|TRBV11-2|NA|TRBJ2-7
TGTGCCAGCAGCTTAAACGCCGGCTACGAGCAGTACTTC
CASSLNAGYEQYF
>once|TRBV3-1/TRBV3-2|NA|TRBJ2-5
TGTGCCAGCAGCCAAGGCCAGGGGGAGACCCAGTACTTC
CASSQGQGETQYF
>NA|TRBV6-5|NA|TRBJ1-1
TGTGCCAGCAGTTACCCCGGGGGGACTGAAGCTTTCTTT
CASSYPGGTEAFF
>NA|TRBV3-1/TRBV3-2|TRBD1|TRBJ1-6
TGTGCCAGCAGCCAAGCCGGACAGGGGGGGTCACCCCTCCACTTT
CASSQAGQGGSPLHF
>NA|TRBV2|NA|TRBJ2-1
TGTGCCAGCGCCCTAGAACAAATCTACCTGGATGAGCAGTTCTTC
CASALEQIYLDEQFF
>NA|TRBV4-3|TRBD1|TRBJ1-4
TGCGCCAGCAGCCAAGATTGGGCGGGACAGATTAATGAAAAACTGTTTTTT
CASSQDWAGQINEKLFF
>NA|TRBV4-3|TRBD2|TRBJ2-1
TGCGCCAGCAGCCGACGAGCGGGAGGAGGATACAATGAGCAGTTCTTC
CASSRRAGGGYNEQFF
>NA|TRBV15|NA|TRBJ2-2
TGTGCCACCAGCAGAGACCAGGGTACCGGGGAGCTGTTTTTT
CATSRDQGTGELFF
>NA|TRBV24-1|NA|TRBJ2-3
TGTGCCACCAGTGATCAGGGTTACACAGATACGCAGTATTTT
CATSDQGYTDTQYF
>NA|TRBV6-2/TRBV6-3|TRBD1|TRBJ1-1
TGTGCCAGCAGTTACGGTGCTACAGGGGGAGGCACTGAAGCTTTCTTT
CASSYGATGGGTEAFF
>NA|TRBV28|TRBD1|TRBJ1-5
TGTGCCAGCAGTCCTAGGGACAGGGTTCTAAATCAGCCCCAGCATTTT
CASSPRDRVLNQPQHF
>NA|TRBV6-2/TRBV6-3|TRBD1|TRBJ1-5
TGTGCCAGCAGCCGACAGGGACAGCCCCAGCATTTT
CASSRQGQPQHF
>many|TRBV19|NA|TRBJ1-5
TGTGCCAGTAAGGGAGGCCCTAACACCCAGCCCCAGCATTTT
CASKGGPNTQPQHF
>NA|TRBV7-8|NA|TRBJ1-2
TGTGCCAGCAGCTCCTGGGCTTGGCTCGCCTTC
CASSSWAWLAF
>NA|TRBV12-3/TRBV12-4|NA|TRBJ1-1
TGTGCCAGCAGTCCGCGGTTGAACACTGAAGCTTTCTTT
CASSPRLNTEAFF
>NA|TRBV28|TRBD1|TRBJ1-6
TGTGCCACCGGTAGACAGGGCTGGGGTTCACCCCTCCACTTT
CATGRQGWGSPLHF
>once|TRBV4-3|NA|TRBJ2-7
TGCGCCAGCAGCCAAGAGGCCGACAGTAGCTCCTACGAGCAGTACTTC
CASSQEADSSSYEQYF
>NA|TRBV5-6|TRBD2|TRBJ2-3
TGTGCCAGCAGCTTCGGGGCGGGGGCAGATACGCAGTATTTT
CASSFGAGADTQYF
>NA|TRBV2|NA|TRBJ1-5
TGTGCCAGCAGTACAGGGAATCAGCCCCAGCATTTT
CASSTGNQPQHF
>NA|TRBV19|NA|TRBJ1-5
TGTGCCAGTAGTCCCCGGGACACCAATCAGCCCCAGCATTTT
CASSPRDTNQPQHF
>NA|TRBV12-3/TRBV12-4|TRBD1|TRBJ1-1
TGTGCCAGCAGCCGGGACAGGATTGCGGCTTTCTTT
CASSRDRIAAFF
>NA|TRBV7-8|TRBD1|TRBJ1-5
TGTGCCAGCAGCTCAGGATGGGACAGTGGGCAGCCCCAGCATTTT
CASSSGWDSGQPQHF
>NA|TRBV27|TRBD1|TRBJ1-1
TGTGCCAGCAGCTTGAGAACAGGGGGGGGAAACACTGAAGCTTTCTTT
CASSLRTGGGNTEAFF
>NA|TRBV10-3|TRBD1|TRBJ1-5
TGTGCCAGTAGACAGGGCGGCCAGCCCCAGCATTTT
CASRQGGQPQHF
>once|TRBV5-5|TRBD2|TRBJ2-5
TGTGCCAGCAGCTTGGTCCGGCGGGGGGGCCTAGAGACCCAGTACTTC
CASSLVRRGGLETQYF
>NA|TRBV7-9|NA|TRBJ1-1
TGTGCCAGCAGCCCGACAGTGAACACTGAAGCTTTCTTT
CASSPTVNTEAFF
>NA|TRBV3-1/TRBV3-2|NA|TRBJ2-7
TGTGCCAGCAGCCGGGGGGTCCTCACCGAGCAGTACTTC
CASSRGVLTEQYF
>NA|TRBV2|NA|TRBJ1-2
TGTGCCACCTCAGGCTTCGGCTACACCTTC
CATSGFGYTF
>NA|TRBV14|TRBD1|TRBJ1-1
TGTGCCAGCAGCCTATTCGACAGGGCGCGAGCTTTCTTT
CASSLFDRARAFF
>few|TRBV9|NA|TRBJ1-2
TGTGCCAGCATGCGGGGGGATAACTATGGCTACACCTTC
CASMRGDNYGYTF
>once|TRBV7-2|TRBD1|TRBJ2-5
TGTGCCAGCAGCTTATACCCTCGACAGGGGGAGACCCAGTACTTC
CASSLYPRQGETQYF
>NA|TRBV9|TRBD2|TRBJ2-3
TGTGCCAGCAGCGTGGCGGGGGGGACTAGCACAGATACGCAGTATTTT
CASSVAGGTSTDTQYF
>once|TRBV19|TRBD1|TRBJ1-1
TGTGCCACCACCTCTGGACAGGGTACTGAAGCTTTCTTT
CATTSGQGTEAFF
>NA|TRBV5-6|TRBD1|TRBJ1-4
TGTGCCAGCAGCAGGACAGGGGGACGAGAAAAACTGTTTTTT
CASSRTGGREKLFF
>once|TRBV9|TRBD2|TRBJ2-3
TGTGCCAGCAGCCCTAGCGGGGGAGATTACACAGATACGCAGTATTTT
CASSPSGGDYTDTQYF
>NA|TRBV29-1|NA|TRBJ1-1
TGCAGCGGCAGGGAGGGAGGCACTGAAGCTTTCTTT
CSGREGGTEAFF
>NA|TRBV13|NA|TRBJ2-7
TGTGCCAGCAGCTCGACAGTCTCCTACGAGCAGTACTTC
CASSSTVSYEQYF
>NA|TRBV6-2/TRBV6-3|TRBD2|TRBJ2-3
TGTGCCAGCAGTTCCGGACTAGCGGGAGGGGATACGCAGTATTTT
CASSSGLAGGDTQYF
>NA|TRBV14|TRBD1|TRBJ2-7
TGTGCCAGCAGCCCAGGCGCAGGGGGCTACGAGCAGTACTTC
CASSPGAGGYEQYF
>NA|TRBV29-1|TRBD1|TRBJ1-5
TGCAGCGCCACCCGACAGGGACAGCCCCAGCATTTT
CSATRQGQPQHF
>NA|TRBV25-1|NA|TRBJ1-5
TGTGCCAGCAGTGAAATCGGGCAGCCCCAGCATTTT
CASSEIGQPQHF
>NA|TRBV10-3|NA|TRBJ2-2
TGTGCCATGAAGGGAGACACCGGGGAGCTGTTTTTT
CAMKGDTGELFF
>NA|TRBV4-3|NA|TRBJ2-1
TGCGCCAGCAGCCAAGACCGGGCTAGCCGGGATGAGCAGTTCTTC
CASSQDRASRDEQFF
>NA|TRBV6-2/TRBV6-3|NA|TRBJ1-4
TGTGCCAGCAGTTACTCCATAGGCGGAGGGGCAAATGAAAAACTGTTTTTT
CASSYSIGGGANEKLFF